The next 22 T cell receptor beta chains were all read from a single sample in a study of breast tumors, draining lymph nodes, adjacent tissues. From the multiplex PCR reads, TCRdb called clonotypes with MiXCR, one entry per CDR3 protein. The repertoire holds 33,000 or so distinct CDR3 sequences, about 63% seen once, with 18% in the top ten. Source material: breast tumor tissue. Receptors were obtained from a female donor with breast cancer. Some clones in this sample may be carry-over from other donors' samples.

This chain connects TRBV20-1 to TRBJ1-2; perhaps TRBD1 as D (5 bases). Trimming removed 5 bases at V and 2 bases at J, with 9 bases between. This CDR3 is 12 amino acids long. In germline, CDR1 is DFQATT, CDR2 SNEGSKA (reference sequence). The CDR3 reads CSAPDTNYGYTF. The CDR3 DNA follows: TGCAGTGCTCCGGACACCAACTATGGCTACACCTTC.

This clonotype was counted ten times or more. The chain is built from TRBV20-1 and TRBJ2-2, with D unresolved. The V end was cut by 5 bases, the J end by 3 bases, with 16 bases between. The CDR3 totals 15 residues. Germline V lookup: CDR1 DFQATT, CDR2 SNEGSKA (reference sequence). The CDR3 sequence is CSAPKASGDTGELFF. CDR3 DNA sequence: TGCAGTGCTCCTAAGGCTAGTGGAGACACCGGGGAGCTGTTTTTT.

The V gene is TRBV3-1, the J gene TRBJ1-2; D not resolved. V dropped 0 bases and J dropped 4 bases, with 6 bases sitting between them. CDR3 size: 13 residues. Germline CDR1 is LGHDT and CDR2 is YNNKEL (reference sequence). The CDR3 sequence is CASSQDRLYGYTF. The DNA of the CDR3 is TGTGCCAGCAGCCAAGACAGACTCTATGGCTACACCTTC.

A note on this clonotype: Germline is not matched at one junction end, which may reflect a read error. The chain uses TRBV29-1 and TRBJ2-6; possibly TRBD2 for D (7 bases). The CDR3 has 16 residues. Germline V gene data show CDR1 as SQVTM and CDR2 as ANQGSEA. CDR3 amino acids: CSVGGVGRFGGHGLAF. The CDR3 region has the DNA TGCAGCGTGGGGGGGGTTGGACGCTTCGGGGGCCACGGCCTGGCTTTC.

The rearrangement joins TRBV20-1 to TRBJ2-1; tentative D call: TRBD2 (6 bases). V lost 0 bases to trimming and J lost 0 bases, with 9 bases between them. The CDR3 consists of 15 residues. The germline CDR1 and CDR2 sequences are DFQATT and SNEGSKA (reference sequence). The CDR3 bases are TGCAGTGCTAGAGATACCGGGAGCTCCTACAATGAGCAGTTCTTC. It yields the protein CSARDTGSSYNEQFF.

The V call is TRBV9, the J call TRBJ1-5, with D possibly matching TRBD1 (6 bases). There are 15 residues in the CDR3. The V end lost 2 bases, the J end lost 1 base, and 10 bases lay between the germline ends. The germline V gene encodes CDR1 SGDLS and CDR2 YYNGEE. CDR3 sequence: CASSVTGISNQPQHF. The CDR3 region has the DNA TGTGCCAGCAGCGTCACAGGGATCAGCAATCAGCCCCAGCATTTT.

This clonotype is medium-sized within its sample. The genes are TRBV30 and TRBJ2-3; 8 bases fit TRBD1. The junction had 12 bases not matched to a gene; V was cut back by 5 bases and J by 2 bases. The CDR3 contains 16 residues. Germline V gene lookup returns CDR1 GTSNPN and CDR2 SVGIG (reference sequence). The CDR3, as DNA: TGTGCCTGGTTTTCCCGGGACAGGATTTACACAGATACGCAGTATTTT. This gives the protein CAWFSRDRIYTDTQYF.

This clonotype has ten or more counts. With a much larger clone just one base away, this may be a read error. The chain recombines TRBV9 with TRBJ2-7; 7 nucleotides match TRBD1. Germline V gives CDR1 SGDLS, CDR2 YYNGEE. The CDR3 has 14 amino acids. CDR3 sequence: CASSVGAGGYEQSF. The CDR3 bases are TGTGCCAGCAGCGTAGGGGCAGGGGGATACGAGCAGTCCTTC.

J is TRBJ1-5 and V is TRBV6-6; D may be TRBD1 (6 bases). This CDR3 spans 13 amino acids. Deletions cut 7 bases from V and 7 bases from J, with 14 bases between. Per germline, CDR1 MNHNY and CDR2 SVGAGI (reference sequence). The CDR3 nucleotides read TGTGCCAGCACCGTCGGGGACAAACAGCCCCAGCATTTT. It is translated as CASTVGDKQPQHF.

This clonotype is termed large. This chain uses TRBV20-1 with TRBJ2-3; D may correspond to TRBD1 or TRBD2 (5 bases each). CDR1 DFQATT and CDR2 SNEGSKA come from the germline V gene (reference sequence). This CDR3 spans 13 amino acids. V was clipped by 4 bases and J by 4 bases, with 12 bases between them. The CDR3 sequence is CSAMLGPPDTQYF. CDR3 sequence (DNA): TGCAGTGCTATGCTGGGACCCCCAGATACGCAGTATTTT.

This clonotype was seen ten or more times. The chain employs TRBV2 and TRBJ1-1, with unresolved D. Germline CDR1 and CDR2: SNHLY and FYNNEI. Trimming removed 11 bases from V and 0 bases from J, with 10 bases in between. The CDR3 has 12 amino acids. The DNA of the CDR3 is TGTGCCGGCGGTACCATGAACACTGAAGCTTTCTTT. It codes for CAGGTMNTEAFF.

The gene calls are TRBV20-1 and TRBJ2-1, with D tentatively TRBD1 or TRBD2 (6 bases each). CDR1 is DFQATT, CDR2 SNEGSKA, per germline (reference sequence). The CDR3 loop spans 14 amino acids. V was cut by 5 bases and J by 2 bases, with 13 bases left in between. The DNA of the CDR3 is TGCAGTGCTGGCGGGACAAGGGCCTACAATGAGCAGTTCTTC. Protein product: CSAGGTRAYNEQFF.

The chain has TRBV29-1 and TRBJ2-1, with unresolved D. The length of the CDR3 is 13 residues. Deletions cut 0 bases from V and 6 bases from J, with 9 bases between. Germline CDR1 reads SQVTM; CDR2 reads ANQGSEA. This CDR3 is CSVEETLPNEQFF. The CDR3 nucleotides are TGCAGCGTTGAAGAAACGCTACCCAATGAGCAGTTCTTC.

In this sample, this clonotype turned up many times. The chain is built from TRBV7-9 and TRBJ2-1, with 9 bases fitting TRBD2. The V gene end was trimmed by 0 bases and the J gene end by 2 bases; junction bases not matched to a gene: 2. CDR3 length equals 16 residues. Germline CDR1 and CDR2: SEHNR and FQNEAQ (reference sequence). The chain's CDR3 is CASSLALAGPYNEQFF. The CDR3 coding sequence is TGTGCCAGCAGCTTAGCACTAGCGGGCCCCTACAATGAGCAGTTCTTC.

This clonotype is judged medium-sized (0.01 to 0.1%). The V gene is TRBV4-3, the J gene TRBJ1-6; a possible D gene is TRBD1 (5 bases). This CDR3 spans 16 amino acids. The ends were cut back, 0 bases at V and 0 bases at J, with 6 bases in the middle. Germline CDR1 and CDR2: LGHNA and YSLEER. CDR3 coding DNA: TGCGCCAGCAGCCAAGAAGACAGCTCCTATAATTCACCCCTCCACTTT. Amino acid sequence: CASSQEDSSYNSPLHF.

V usage is TRBV6-6 and J usage is TRBJ2-5, with 10 bases aligning to TRBD1. The CDR3 is 15 amino acids. V was clipped by 5 bases and J by 4 bases; unmatched bases: 7. Germline CDR1 is MNHNY and CDR2 is SVGAGI (reference sequence). The CDR3: CASSESTGGTETQYF. The CDR3 coding sequence is TGTGCCAGCAGTGAATCGACAGGGGGCACAGAGACCCAGTACTTC.

The chain employs TRBV20-1 and TRBJ2-1; 14 bases line up with TRBD2. Germline CDR1 and CDR2: DFQATT and SNEGSKA (reference sequence). With 4 bases clipped from V and 9 bases from J, the junction kept 17 bases outside the gene matches. CDR3 length: 18 amino acids. The DNA for the CDR3 is TGCAGTGCTATGGTGGGGACTAGCGGGAGTGGAACGTCACGTGAGCAGTTCTTC. This translates into CSAMVGTSGSGTSREQFF.

This clonotype was observed once. V usage is TRBV20-1 and J usage is TRBJ2-2; either TRBD1 or TRBD2 may supply D (5 bases each). The V gene lost 0 bases and the J gene lost 7 bases, with 15 bases spanning the gap. Germline-derived CDR1 and CDR2 are DFQATT and SNEGSKA (reference sequence). The CDR3 spans 15 residues. CDR3 nucleotide sequence: TGCAGTGCTAGAGATCCCCGGGGCGAGTTCGGGGAGCTGTTTTTT. Residues: CSARDPRGEFGELFF.

This clonotype was observed at least ten times. This chain uses TRBV6-2 or TRBV6-3 with TRBJ2-7; TRBD1 or TRBD2 may be the D gene (5 bases each). CDR1 is MNHEY, CDR2 SVGEGT, per germline. Trimming shortened V by 7 bases and J by 2 bases, and 9 bases separated the two germline ends. The CDR3 sequence is 12 residues long. The CDR3 loop reads CASKLGAYEQYF. CDR3 coding DNA: TGTGCCAGCAAATTGGGGGCCTACGAGCAGTACTTC.

This clonotype ranks as medium-sized. The chain links TRBV7-8 to TRBJ1-5; TRBD1 matches at 9 bases. Germline CDR1 and CDR2: SGHVS and FQNEAQ. This CDR3 contains 17 residues. Trimming cost V 1 base and J 1 base; bases outside gene matches: 5. The CDR3 coding sequence is TGTGCCAGCAGCTTAGGTGGGACAGGGCACAGCAATCAGCCCCAGCATTTT. It yields the protein CASSLGGTGHSNQPQHF.

This clonotype was seen a single time. V is TRBV7-9 and J is TRBJ2-1; 10 positions agree with TRBD2. V was clipped by 6 bases and J by 6 bases; unmatched bases: 5. From germline, CDR1 is SEHNR and CDR2 FQNEAQ (reference sequence). The CDR3 extends over 14 amino acids. CDR3 protein: CASSIAGGFNEQFF. The CDR3, as DNA: TGTGCCAGCAGTATAGCGGGGGGTTTCAATGAGCAGTTCTTC.

The chain combines TRBV20-1 with TRBJ2-3, with 13 bases aligning to TRBD2. The germline gives CDR1 DFQATT, CDR2 SNEGSKA (reference sequence). The CDR3 covers 16 residues. Unmatched junction bases numbered 8, after V lost 4 bases and J lost 4 bases. CDR3 nucleotides: TGCAGTGCTAAAATACCCGGGACTAGCGGGGCAGATACGCAGTATTTT. Translating gives CSAKIPGTSGADTQYF.